This TCR beta chain was sequenced in a study of cytomegalovirus exposure and HLA in healthy donors listed by TCRdb under 2017. For the wider study: In an earlier analysis of 587 of the donors, under 300 Gb of sequence data and roughly 100 million unique TCR beta sequences from roughly 180 million T cells were reported. Approximately 310 gigabases of sequencing data and 70 million to 85 million unique TCR sequences were included in an early release covering around 600 HLA-typed donors. Of the roughly 400 genotyped donors, 75% to 85% were placed in the genetic ancestry cluster associated with self-reported Caucasian donors. The study aimed to test whether signatures of past pathogen exposure could be identified by cataloging public T cell receptors. The study used immunosequencing to profile the T cell repertoires of more than 650 subjects and linked those repertoires to cytomegalovirus serostatus. Besides the first cohort of hundreds of subjects, a separate validation cohort made up of over 100 different subjects was used. High-throughput TCR immunosequencing, statistical association of individual TCRs with disease status, and machine learning were combined to predict cytomegalovirus infection status. A later analysis re-examined previously published TCR beta repertoires from roughly 720 donors and added high-resolution HLA genotyping to investigate patterns of TCR occurrence. The later analysis used no new phenotypic data to find candidate immune exposures, relying instead on TCR beta sequences and their occurrence across donors. An earlier analysis of 587 of the donors applied high-throughput TCR beta sequencing to assess whether each TCR beta V gene segment acted as functional or pseudogenic. Alongside the repertoire data, information on donor age, sex, ethnicity and CMV serostatus was compiled. Genome-wide SNP genotypes for about 65% of the 666 donors were used in a later genetic analysis, which treated that subset as a discovery cohort. All discovery cohort repertoires had been generated on a single sequencing platform. Both class I and class II loci were covered by HLA typing, at four-digit resolution. The number of typed donors differed by locus: about 620-640 for A, B, C, DRB1 and DQB1; 522 for DQA1; roughly 600 for DPA1; and some 470 for DPB1. Because of strong linkage in the cohort, a few DR-DQ haplotypes were treated as single units for association and clustering. Among around 400 genotyped donors of the cohort, an average of approximately 220,000 unique TCR beta nucleotide sequences was sequenced per donor, of which 15% to 20% were non-productive.

Concerning this clone itself: This receptor's antigen is unknown. There are no base qualities to consult, and no much larger clone falls within one base.

CDR1 and CDR2, per the germline V gene, are SGHNT and YENEEA. Germline trimming amounts to 0 bases on V and 5 bases on J, with 5 as the count of junction bases outside the gene matches. There are 15 amino acids in the CDR3, from cysteine to phenylalanine inclusive. This entry keeps only the CDR3 DNA: 45 bases, framed from base 1. The cohort comprised under 700 healthy bone marrow donors. At the time of sampling, all cohort members were nominally healthy, though unrecorded immune exposures were likely present. The donor tested CMV seropositive, placing the donor among the approximately 290 seropositive members of the cohort. A peripheral blood sample was provided by each donor, and peripheral blood mononuclear cells were used for TCR beta sequencing. Genomic DNA extraction from the blood cell samples was performed with the Qiagen DNeasy Blood Extraction Kit. The paper as a whole reports these results and caveats: According to a later analysis, TCR association rates differed among HLA loci, with DRB1 alleles showing the most associated TCRs and HLA-C alleles showing the fewest. Some 15 rarely observed V segments, including chromosome 9 orphons, were excluded from the earlier analysis of approximately 500 of the donors because counts were too low. A further reported finding was that TCR beta sequences accurately predicted the HLA-A and HLA-B alleles for most subjects in the first cohort. CMV serostatus was the only immune exposure information available for the cohort. Assigning TCR associations to individual alleles was difficult when HLA alleles, especially DR and DQ, strongly co-occurred. Specific HLA alleles were associated with over 15,000 TCR beta sequences at a false discovery rate of 0.05 in a later analysis. Most TCR sequences were observed very rarely across donors, whereas some public TCRs were present in many individuals. The cohort was sequenced for TCR beta chains only, and without alpha or paired-chain data the features that could be detected were limited. A few of the identified cytomegalovirus-associated TCR beta chains were confirmed in vitro to be specific for cytomegalovirus antigens. Most CMV-associated TCR beta chains appeared to be HLA-restricted in a later analysis, and the HLA associations seemed to be driven largely by CMV exposure. The 87-base-pair reads could not distinguish some IMGT-functional V segments, including TRBV6-2 and TRBV6-3, so those segments were excluded. Because HLA typing was unavailable for some donors at each locus, only the typed subset was used in association tests. According to the authors, the approach could potentially be generalized to other disease states and immunological phenotypes. Correlated functional status among segregating V segments might reflect linkage disequilibrium, but an unknown experimental factor could not be ruled out. A total of 164 TCR beta chains were listed by the study as associated with cytomegalovirus. The classifier was reported to diagnose cytomegalovirus status with high specificity and sensitivity in both the original and validation cohorts. A group of highly shared sequence variants was considered likely to be a technical artifact of the sequencing pipeline. Broadly in line with IMGT annotations, most TCR beta V segments showed up in productive rearrangements about 87% or about 30% of the time in an earlier analysis of around 550 of the donors. In a later analysis, HLA-associated TCR beta chains showed more clonal expansion and lower generation probabilities than non-associated chains that were equally common. In a later genetic analysis, a missense DCLRE1C variant was associated with V-gene and J-gene trimming of TCR beta chains, and the association was replicated in an independent cohort. Presence/absence analyses assumed roughly uniform sequencing depth across donors, an assumption that may not hold. A later analysis reported that several top co-occurrence clusters appeared linked to parvovirus B19, influenza, CMV and Epstein-Barr virus. In a later genetic analysis, fewer N-insertions in productive TCRs were reported among donors in an Asian-associated ancestry cluster than the roughly 700-donor mean.

The protocol used for the library was the immunoSEQ multiplex PCR assay. The multiplex PCR relied on a mix of 60 forward primers for TCR Vbeta segments and 13 reverse primers for TCR Jbeta segments. Amplification of the CDR3 region of rearranged TCR beta genes was performed with a multiplex PCR assay on genomic DNA. The amplified TCR beta libraries were sequenced on the Illumina HiSeq System as 87-base-pair reads. For the original study's pipeline: A later analysis counted 65 million to 90 million unique TCR beta chains across the 690 or so repertoires, and 10 million to 12 million of these chains were shared by at least two donors. Raw reads were error-corrected and collapsed into unique sequences by a nearest-neighbor algorithm in which closely related sequences were merged to remove PCR and sequencing errors. V, D and J gene segments were assigned by aligning CDR3 sequences to IMGT reference sequences. For a sequence to be retained, at least a six-nucleotide match to both a V gene segment and a J gene segment was required. A rearrangement counted as productive if the CDR3 had no stop codons and remained in frame with V and J, and every other rearrangement counted as non-productive. CDR3 was defined according to IMGT convention as the region running from the second conserved V-encoded cysteine to the conserved J-encoded phenylalanine. Sequences without an unambiguous match to a single V gene segment were excluded from the earlier analysis of 587 of the donors. An earlier analysis of a few hundred of the donors called V segments functional above 56.7% productive rearrangements and segregating when the between-donor standard deviation exceeded 5%. A statistical classification framework was built to diagnose cytomegalovirus status from the catalog of TCR beta chain sequences. In a later analysis, V and J genes were assigned by comparing TCR nucleotide sequences against IMGT/GENE-DB human TR gene sequences. The TCRdist pipeline was used in a later analysis to assign CDR3 sequences and most-parsimonious VDJ recombination scenarios. In a later analysis, each TCR beta chain was defined by its CDR3 amino acid sequence together with its V-gene family, and reads lacking a unique V-gene family were excluded. As a way to deal with suspected cross-contamination and a sequencing artifact, a later analysis dropped 450 to 600 nucleotide sequences that were highly shared and had low generation probability. For each public chain, a later analysis derived a clonal expansion index from normalized ranks of inferred template counts within each repertoire. In a later analysis, generation probabilities were computed using a VDJ recombination model fitted to out-of-frame rearrangements, and the results were checked against IGoR. In a later analysis, hypergeometric tests were used to score TCR-TCR, TCR-HLA and TCR-CMV co-occurrence, with a repertoire-size bias correction applied to TCR pairs. In a later analysis, false discovery rates were estimated by permuting HLA or CMV assignments 20 times. In a later analysis, co-occurring TCRs were grouped using DBSCAN, and TCRdist sequence similarity was added for clustering within HLA-allele-positive subsets. Repertoires with fewer than 30,000 or more than 120,000 public chains were left out of co-occurrence clustering, as were four to six repertoires with anomalous nucleotide sharing. TCRdb mirrors the immuneACCESS table, restricted to in-frame sequences. Some clones are absent from its copies; in checked studies, under half trace to an unresolved V gene, and the reason for the others is unknown. V, J and clone size were drawn from that table, and D and trimming were deduced from the DNA. The sample table lists around 190,000 clones, roughly 78% of them with a count of one. The ten biggest clones cover 3.5% to 5% of the sample.

The TCR comes from a young woman in good health and CMV-seropositive. This receptor chain uses TRBV11-3 and TRBJ2-5, with 8 central nucleotides matching TRBD2. Sequencing used PBMCs. The nucleotide sequence reads TGTGCCAGCAGCTTAGACGGGAGGGCCCACGAGACCCAGTACTTC. Its protein is CASSLDGRAHETQYF. The CDR3, completed at both ends by the reference TRBV11-3 and TRBJ2-5 genes, gives the full variable domain EAGVVQSPRYKIIEKKQPVAFWCNPISGHNTLYWYLQNLGQGPELLIRYENEEAVDDSQLPKDRFSAERLKGVDSTLKIQPAELGDSAVYLCASSLDGRAHETQYFGPGTRLLVL.